This TCR beta chain was identified during a study of blood T cells in healthy people across ages. A J-beta primer mix and a sample-barcoded 5' primer were used in a second PCR of about 7 to 12 cycles. Paired-end reads containing CDR3 totaled no fewer than 2.5 million for each sample. From the 5' RACE reads, TCRdb called clonotypes with MiXCR, one entry per CDR3 protein. In the table there are about 1.8 million distinct CDR3 sequences, roughly 50% of which are singletons. Germline lookup yields CDR1 SGHDN and CDR2 FVKESK. Trimming removed 0 bases at V and 5 bases at J, with 10 bases between. This CDR3 is built from 14 residues.

This chain uses TRBV14 with TRBJ2-5; possible D gene TRBD2, 5 bases. Input material: blood. The clonotype originates from a woman aged 40 to 50 in good health. The CDR3 protein is CASSQEWWEETQYF. In DNA, the CDR3 is TGTGCCAGCAGCCAAGAGTGGTGGGAGGAGACCCAGTACTTC.